This TCR beta chain was sequenced for a study of lymphopenia after photon versus proton radiotherapy. Comments on this clone: The antigen is undetermined.

The study's findings and limits: Post-nadir diversity loss with photons came from oligoclonal expansion, particularly CD8+ Temra cells. In patients who died, overall survival fell as post-nadir TCR diversity dropped more.

Germline V gene sequence: CDR1 MGHRA, CDR2 YSYEKL. The CDR3 is 15 residues long. The V segment lost 1 base and the J segment 6 bases; nucleotides outside the gene matches: 3. Data came from immunoSEQ multiplex PCR; TCRdb stores just in-frame clones and leaves some out. The table includes approximately 45,000 clones, approximately 83% detected once. Material: peripheral blood, obtained from a patient treated with photon-based radiotherapy. This chain links TRBV4-1 with TRBJ2-1; 10 nucleotides line up with TRBD2. The receptor was isolated from a man aged 35-49 years with gastric cancer. This chain's CDR3 is CASSQALAGSNEQFF. DNA of the CDR3: TGCGCCAGCAGCCAAGCACTAGCGGGGAGCAATGAGCAGTTCTTC.